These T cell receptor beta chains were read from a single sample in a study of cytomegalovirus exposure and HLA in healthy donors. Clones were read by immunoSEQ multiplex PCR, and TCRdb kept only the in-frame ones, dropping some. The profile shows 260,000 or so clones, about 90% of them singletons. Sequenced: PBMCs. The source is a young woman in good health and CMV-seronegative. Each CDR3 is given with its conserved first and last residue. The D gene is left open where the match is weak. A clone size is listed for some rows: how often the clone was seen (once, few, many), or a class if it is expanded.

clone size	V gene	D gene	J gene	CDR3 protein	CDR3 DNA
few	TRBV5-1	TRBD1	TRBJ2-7	CASSVGQGARYEQYF	TGCGCCAGCAGCGTGGGACAGGGGGCCCGCTACGAGCAGTACTTC
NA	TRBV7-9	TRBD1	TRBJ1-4	CASSLRDRGSEKLFF	TGTGCCAGCAGCTTACGTGACAGGGGATCTGAAAAACTGTTTTTT
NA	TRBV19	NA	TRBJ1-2	CASSGLAEGYTF	TGTGCCAGTAGTGGACTGGCGGAAGGCTACACCTTC
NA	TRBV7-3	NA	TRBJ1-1	CASSLTVNTEAFF	TGTGCCAGCAGCCTGACAGTAAACACTGAAGCTTTCTTT
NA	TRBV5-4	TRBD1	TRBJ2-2	CASRSDRGPTPTQNTGELFF	TGTGCCAGCAGGTCGGACAGGGGCCCTACCCCTACCCAGAACACCGGGGAGCTGTTTTTT
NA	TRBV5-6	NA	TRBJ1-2	CASSTGAVNYGYTF	TGTGCCAGCAGTACAGGAGCAGTCAACTATGGCTACACCTTC
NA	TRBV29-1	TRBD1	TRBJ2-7	CSVEWTGRPYEQYF	TGCAGCGTTGAATGGACAGGGAGGCCCTACGAGCAGTACTTC
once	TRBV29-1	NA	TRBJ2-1	CSTRGTGVVEQFF	TGCAGCACTCGAGGGACGGGAGTGGTTGAGCAGTTCTTC
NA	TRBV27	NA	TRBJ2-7	CASSPRTPYTYEQYF	TGTGCCAGCAGCCCCCGGACTCCCTACACCTACGAGCAGTACTTC
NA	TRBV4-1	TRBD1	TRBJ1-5	CASSTRQGNNQPQHF	TGCGCCAGCAGCACCCGACAGGGGAACAATCAGCCCCAGCATTTT
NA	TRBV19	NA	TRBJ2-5	CASTPTSTLLETQYF	TGTGCCAGTACCCCCACTAGCACCCTACTGGAGACCCAGTACTTC
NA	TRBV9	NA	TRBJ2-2	CASSVSTQGQVIPGELFF	TGTGCCAGCAGCGTCTCGACCCAGGGGCAAGTAATCCCCGGGGAGCTGTTTTTT